What follows are 25 T cell receptor beta chains derived from one specimen sequenced in a study of CD8 T cells in ankylosing spondylitis. TCRdb re-analysed the 5' RACE reads in MiXCR, keeping a single row per CDR3 protein. The sample has around 770,000 distinct CDR3 sequences, 15% to 20% seen once; the top ten hold about 20%. Antigens for these TCRs are unknown. Study-wide findings and caveats: Roughly eight highly homologous variants formed a TCR beta motif that appeared characteristic of ankylosing spondylitis blood.

Sequencing was carried out using blood, either unsorted or a sorted T cell fraction (not recorded which). Receptors were obtained from a male donor with ankylosing spondylitis.

The V call is TRBV28, the J call TRBJ1-4; D unclear. Germline lookup yields CDR1 MDHEN and CDR2 SYDVKM. V lost 7 bases to trimming and J lost 5 bases, with 11 bases between them. The length of the CDR3 is 13 residues. The CDR3 protein is CASNQPGNEKLFF. The CDR3 DNA reads TGTGCCAGCAATCAACCGGGGAATGAAAAACTGTTTTTT.

The table lists this clonotype with many counts. V is TRBV7-2 and J is TRBJ2-5; D gene uncertain. V lost 5 bases and J lost 5, with 9 bases in between. Germline V gives CDR1 SGHTA, CDR2 FQGNSA. There are 12 residues in the CDR3. The CDR3 DNA reads as TGTGCCAGCAGCCTTTCTCGGGAGACCCAGTACTTC. Amino acid sequence: CASSLSRETQYF.

The rearrangement links TRBV18 to TRBJ2-7; D tentatively fits TRBD1 or TRBD2 (5 bases each). V was pared by 0 bases and J by 5 bases, with 11 bases between. The CDR3 is 14 residues long. Germline V lookup: CDR1 KGHSH, CDR2 LQKENI. The CDR3 sequence is CASSPPGPKDEQYF. The DNA for the CDR3 is TGTGCCAGCTCACCACCGGGACCTAAGGACGAGCAGTACTTC.

The table lists this clonotype with a count of one. V usage is TRBV27 and J usage is TRBJ2-7; 8 bases map to TRBD2. The V segment lost 4 bases and the J segment 3 bases; nucleotides outside the gene matches: 8. The CDR3 is made up of 15 amino acids. From germline, CDR1 is MNHEY and CDR2 SMNVEV (reference sequence). CDR3 protein: CASSYSSGPFYEQYF. The CDR3, as DNA: TGTGCCAGCAGTTATTCTAGCGGGCCATTCTACGAGCAGTACTTC.

This rearrangement joins TRBV12-3 or TRBV12-4 to TRBJ2-1; 8 bases line up with TRBD2. The CDR3 has 15 amino acids. Germline trimming cut 6 bases from V and 9 bases from J; bases unmatched to any gene: 13. CDR3: CASRPGGARNGEQFF. CDR3 nucleotide sequence: TGTGCCAGCAGACCGGGGGGGGCGCGGAACGGTGAGCAGTTCTTC.

This clonotype appeared a few times. The chain joins TRBV18 to TRBJ2-1; no reliable D call. The CDR3 consists of 12 residues. Deletions cut 3 bases from V and 10 bases from J, with 10 bases between. Germline V CDR1 and CDR2: KGHSH, LQKENI. CDR3 residues: CASSPVAEEQFF. In nucleotides, the CDR3 is TGTGCCAGCTCACCCGTTGCGGAGGAGCAGTTCTTC.

The chain joins TRBV10-3 to TRBJ2-7; weak D call: TRBD2 (7 bases). Between the trimmed V and J ends, which lost 10 bases and 2 bases, there was a span of 12 bases. CDR3 length equals 12 residues. Germline V CDR1 and CDR2: ENHRY, SYGVKD. CDR3 sequence: CATGGQTYEQYF. Here the CDR3 DNA reads TGTGCCACCGGGGGGCAAACCTACGAGCAGTACTTC.

The chain is built from TRBV28 and TRBJ2-7; 7 bases fit TRBD1. This CDR3 comprises 14 residues. With V trimmed by 6 bases and J by 7 bases, 12 bases remained unmatched. Germline V CDR1 and CDR2: MDHEN, SYDVKM. CDR3 protein: CASSRQGKSREQYF. CDR3 bases: TGTGCCAGCAGCCGACAGGGTAAAAGCCGGGAGCAGTACTTC.

This clonotype was seen a few times. The gene calls are TRBV29-1 and TRBJ2-4; possible D gene TRBD2, 5 bases. The CDR3 sequence is 14 residues long. V was clipped by 7 bases and J by 4 bases, with 17 bases between them. Germline CDR1 and CDR2: SQVTM and ANQGSEA. Here the CDR3 reads CSALEPGKKNIQYF. CDR3 sequence (DNA): TGCAGCGCCCTCGAGCCCGGGAAAAAAAACATTCAGTACTTC. Based on the CDR3 plus reference TRBV29-1 and TRBJ2-4, the full variable domain is SAVISQKPSRDICQRGTSLTIQCQVDSQVTMMFWYRQQPGQSLTLIATANQGSEATYESGFVIDKFPISRPNLTFSTLTVSNMSPEDSSIYLCSALEPGKKNIQYFGAGTRLSVL.

The genes are TRBV4-3 and TRBJ2-7; D call uncertain. CDR3 length equals 14 residues. V was pared by 0 bases and J by 4 bases, with 10 bases between. Germline lookup yields CDR1 LGHNA and CDR2 YSLEER. CDR3 in DNA: TGCGCCAGCAGCCAAGACGCCAGCGCGTACGAGCAGTACTTC. Translated, it gives CASSQDASAYEQYF.

This clonotype was observed a handful of times. One end of the junction fails to match germline, which may point to a read error. The rearrangement joins TRBV3-1 to TRBJ2-2; no reliable D call. Germline V gene lookup returns CDR1 LGHDT and CDR2 YNNKEL (reference sequence). The CDR3 sequence is 16 residues long. The CDR3 bases are TGTGCCAGCACCCAACGCGGAGTACAGAACACCGGGGAGCTGTTTTTT. It encodes CASTQRGVQNTGELFF.

This clonotype occurred a few times. The rearrangement joins TRBV6-5 to TRBJ1-6; the match to TRBD1 covers 7 bases. The germline V gene has CDR1 MNHEY and CDR2 SVGAGI. V shed 0 bases, J shed 4 bases, and the junction held 6 bases outside the gene matches. This CDR3 contains 17 residues. CDR3 sequence reads: CASSYSTGTIYNSPLHF. The DNA of the CDR3 is TGTGCCAGCAGTTACTCGACAGGGACAATTTATAATTCACCCCTCCACTTT.

This clonotype was seen more than once but under ten times. The genes are TRBV12-5 and TRBJ1-1, with a possible D match to TRBD1 (6 bases). Looked up from germline, CDR1 is LGHNT and CDR2 is FRNRAP. The CDR3 extends over 15 amino acids. Trimming removed 1 base from V and 5 bases from J, with 14 bases in between. The CDR3 reads CASGLEQSRGTEAFF. The CDR3, as DNA: TGTGCTAGTGGTTTGGAACAAAGCAGGGGTACTGAAGCTTTCTTT.

In its sample, this clonotype was seen a few times. V usage is TRBV29-1 and J usage is TRBJ2-5; D is undetermined. V lost 6 bases, J lost 5 bases, and 16 bases lay in between. The length of the CDR3 is 13 residues. Per the germline V gene, CDR1 is SQVTM and CDR2 is ANQGSEA. The CDR3 region has the DNA TGCAGCGTCAAAGGTGGGGTACGGGAGACCCAGTACTTC. It specifies CSVKGGVRETQYF.

In its sample, this clonotype was seen many times. V is TRBV12-3 or TRBV12-4 and J is TRBJ2-2; perhaps TRBD2 as D (6 bases). V lost 7 bases and J 5 bases, leaving 26 bases between the germline ends. The CDR3 runs to 18 residues. The CDR3 bases are TGTGCCAGCACCCGAGGGAGTGGTAGCGGCGATGGGACCGGGGAGCTGTTTTTT. It is translated as CASTRGSGSGDGTGELFF.

The rearrangement joins TRBV20-1 to TRBJ2-7, with 7 nucleotides matching TRBD2. The V gene end was trimmed by 4 bases and the J gene end by 0 bases; junction bases not matched to a gene: 6. The CDR3 sequence is 14 residues long. CDR1 is DFQATT and CDR2 is SNEGSKA in the germline V gene (reference sequence). CDR3 in DNA: TGCAGTGCTACCTCTAGCGGTGCCTCCTACGAGCAGTACTTC. It translates to CSATSSGASYEQYF.

The rearrangement links TRBV25-1 to TRBJ1-1; 7 bases line up with TRBD1. V lost 3 bases to trimming and J lost 0 bases; unmatched junction nucleotides: 10. The germline V gene has CDR1 MGHDK and CDR2 SYGVNS. The CDR3 has 17 residues. The CDR3 DNA reads as TGTGCCAGCAGTGACCGGGACAGCACTTTCTTGAACACTGAAGCTTTCTTT. Protein product: CASSDRDSTFLNTEAFF.

The rearrangement uses TRBV5-1 and TRBJ2-1, with TRBD2 identical over 9 bases. The CDR3 contains 15 residues. With V trimmed by 0 bases and J by 8 bases, 6 bases remained unmatched. In germline, CDR1 is SGHRS, CDR2 YFSETQ. CDR3 in amino acids: CASSLDSGSSDEQFF. CDR3 DNA: TGCGCCAGCAGCTTGGATAGCGGGAGTAGCGATGAGCAGTTCTTC.

The chain recombines TRBV20-1 with TRBJ2-3; 8 bases are a match to TRBD2. Germline CDR1 DFQATT, CDR2 SNEGSKA (reference sequence). Trimming at V came to 4 bases and at J to 2 bases, leaving 8 bases not matched to a gene. The CDR3 runs 15 residues. In nucleotides, the CDR3 is TGCAGTGCTAACCCAGCGGGGGAGGTCACAGATACGCAGTATTTT. It codes for CSANPAGEVTDTQYF.

CDR3 sequence: CASNGGGKGAGYTF. The CDR3 DNA follows: TGTGCCAGCAATGGGGGGGGTAAGGGCGCTGGCTACACCTTC. V usage is TRBV11-2 and J usage is TRBJ1-2; D may be TRBD1 (5 bases). The V gene lost 7 bases and the J gene lost 7 bases, with 19 bases spanning the gap. Germline values: CDR1 SGHAT, CDR2 FQNNGV. The CDR3 covers 14 residues. Based on the CDR3 plus reference TRBV11-2 and TRBJ1-2, the full variable domain is EAGVAQSPRYKIIEKRQSVAFWCNPISGHATLYWYQQILGQGPKLLIQFQNNGVVDDSQLPKDRFSAERLKGVDSTLKIQPAKLEDSAVYLCASNGGGKGAGYTFGSGTRLTVV.

The chain combines TRBV5-1 with TRBJ2-7; 7 bases are a match to TRBD1. The CDR3 is made up of 14 amino acids. J lost 3 bases, V lost 4 bases, and 7 bases had no gene match. Looked up from germline, CDR1 is SGHRS and CDR2 is YFSETQ. The CDR3 sequence: CASSIGGIGYEQYF. For the CDR3, the DNA is TGCGCCAGCAGCATAGGGGGCATCGGCTACGAGCAGTACTTC.

In this sample, this clonotype turned up a few times. This chain's CDR3 is CASGPYRRGQYF. The CDR3 DNA follows: TGTGCCAGTGGGCCCTATCGGCGAGGGCAGTACTTC. The chain is built from TRBV6-5 and TRBJ2-7; D call uncertain. There are 12 residues in the CDR3. Trimming removed 9 bases from V and 9 bases from J, with 18 bases in between. Germline V gives CDR1 MNHEY, CDR2 SVGAGI.

This chain links TRBV24-1 with TRBJ2-7, with a tentative D call TRBD1 (5 bases). The V gene lost 2 bases and the J gene lost 0 bases, with 10 bases spanning the gap. The CDR3 has 15 residues. CDR1 is KGHDR, CDR2 SFDVKD, per germline. The CDR3 DNA reads as TGTGCCACCAGTGATTCATCGGACACCTCCTACGAGCAGTACTTC. As protein: CATSDSSDTSYEQYF.

This sequence joins TRBV6-5 and TRBJ1-3; tentative D call: TRBD1 (5 bases). V was pared by 0 bases and J by 4 bases, with 10 bases between. CDR3 length: 15 residues. From germline, CDR1 is MNHEY and CDR2 SVGAGI. The CDR3 here is CASSYSTGPGNTIYF. The CDR3 DNA sequence: TGTGCCAGCAGTTACTCGACGGGGCCCGGAAACACCATATATTTT.

The sample holds a few counts of this clonotype. The gene calls are TRBV3-1 and TRBJ2-2; D gene ambiguous. CDR3 length: 15 residues. The germline V gene encodes CDR1 LGHDT and CDR2 YNNKEL (reference sequence). V was trimmed by 2 bases and J by 2 bases, leaving 9 bases between them. The CDR3 DNA reads as TGTGCCAGCAGCCAAATATGGGGTAACACCGGGGAGCTGTTTTTT. Translation: CASSQIWGNTGELFF.